One and the same sample provided the 20 T cell receptor beta chains below, sequenced in a study of identical twins. Via MiXCR, TCRdb re-called the 5' RACE reads, giving one row per CDR3 protein. The table shows about 700,000 distinct CDR3 sequences, with 8.5% to 9% occurring only once. This sample was also put to use in a study of yellow fever vaccine responses in identical twins.

The sample comprised PBMCs. Source of these receptors: a woman aged 18-35 years in good health.

The chain combines TRBV24-1 with TRBJ2-1; D may match TRBD1 or TRBD2 (5 bases each). CDR1 and CDR2 from the germline V gene are KGHDR and SFDVKD. The CDR3 has 13 residues. V lost 0 bases, J lost 6 bases, and 5 bases lay in between. The CDR3 region has the DNA TGTGCCACCAGTGATTTGGGGGGCAATGAGCAGTTCTTC. Amino acid sequence: CATSDLGGNEQFF.

This clonotype was recorded many times. The genes are TRBV4-2 and TRBJ1-4, with 8 bases aligning to TRBD1. The V gene's germline CDR1 is LGHNA and CDR2 YNFKEQ. The CDR3 consists of 17 residues. V was clipped by 0 bases and J by 8 bases; unmatched bases: 11. This chain's CDR3 is CASSQEAGGDPGEKLFF. Written as DNA, the CDR3 is TGTGCCAGCAGCCAAGAGGCAGGGGGCGACCCCGGAGAAAAACTGTTTTTT.

The CDR3 is CSAASGGRAYEQYF. The DNA of the CDR3 is TGCAGTGCCGCCTCGGGAGGGAGGGCCTACGAGCAGTACTTC. The chain carries TRBV20-1 and TRBJ2-7; 8 nucleotides line up with TRBD2. The CDR3 is made up of 14 amino acids. The V segment lost 6 bases and the J segment 2 bases; nucleotides outside the gene matches: 9. Germline V gene lookup returns CDR1 DFQATT and CDR2 SNEGSKA (reference sequence).

In its sample, this clonotype was seen a few times. The chain recombines TRBV18 with TRBJ2-7, with 7 bases matching TRBD1. The V gene end was trimmed by 3 bases and the J gene end by 5 bases; junction bases not matched to a gene: 10. CDR3 length: 15 amino acids. Germline V gene data show CDR1 as KGHSH and CDR2 as LQKENI. DNA for the CDR3: TGTGCCAGCTCACCGGACAGGAGAACTTCCCACGAGCAGTACTTC. Protein: CASSPDRRTSHEQYF.

CDR3 in amino acids: CASSFPTLAGGRLEQFF. For the CDR3, the DNA is TGTGCCAGCAGTTTCCCCACTCTAGCGGGGGGGCGGCTTGAGCAGTTCTTC. The chain carries TRBV27 and TRBJ2-1, with TRBD2 matching over 12 bases. V lost 3 bases to trimming and J lost 9 bases; unmatched junction nucleotides: 12. Germline loops: CDR1 MNHEY, CDR2 SMNVEV (reference sequence). This CDR3 has 17 amino acids.

At least ten counts were recorded for this clonotype. This chain uses TRBV15 with TRBJ1-4; D call uncertain. Trimming removed 3 bases from V and 6 bases from J, with 5 bases in between. CDR1 and CDR2 from the germline V gene are LNHNV and YYDKDF (reference sequence). The CDR3 covers 12 residues. CDR3 nucleotide sequence: TGTGCCACCAGCAGTTATGATGAAAAACTGTTTTTT. As protein: CATSSYDEKLFF.

This clonotype was found many times. The chain recombines TRBV5-1 with TRBJ2-2; 7 positions match TRBD1. The CDR3 length is 14 residues. The V gene's germline CDR1 is SGHRS and CDR2 YFSETQ. V lost 2 bases and J lost 7; bases outside the gene matches: 5. CDR3 sequence (DNA): TGCGCCAGCAGCTTAGACAGGGCCGGCGGGGAGCTGTTTTTT. Its protein product is CASSLDRAGGELFF.

This clonotype occurred a few times. This sequence joins TRBV7-2 and TRBJ2-1; perhaps TRBD1 as D (5 bases). Germline V CDR1 and CDR2: SGHTA, FQGNSA. V lost 5 bases, J lost 7 bases, and 15 bases lay in between. The CDR3 is made up of 14 amino acids. CDR3 amino acids: CASSLRTFLNEQFF. The CDR3 region has the DNA TGTGCCAGCAGCCTACGGACATTCCTAAATGAGCAGTTCTTC. Drawing the rest from reference TRBV7-2 and TRBJ2-1, the complete variable domain is GAGVSQSPSNKVTEKGKDVELRCDPISGHTALYWYRQSLGQGLEFLIYFQGNSAPDKSGLPSDRFSAERTGGSVSTLTIQRTQQEDSAVYLCASSLRTFLNEQFFGPGTRLTVL.

The chain couples TRBV27 to TRBJ2-7, with 9 positions matching TRBD2. The CDR3 spans 14 residues. CDR1 and CDR2 from the germline V gene are MNHEY and SMNVEV (reference sequence). V shed 5 bases and J 2 bases; nucleotides not matched to a gene: 4. CDR3 DNA: TGTGCCAGCAGTATAGCTAGCGGGACCTACGAGCAGTACTTC. Residues: CASSIASGTYEQYF.

This clonotype showed up many times. The chain employs TRBV7-9 and TRBJ2-2; maybe TRBD1 (5 bases). Trimming pared 4 bases from V and 0 bases from J, leaving 9 bases between. The CDR3 sequence is 15 residues long. Germline loops: CDR1 SEHNR, CDR2 FQNEAQ (reference sequence). The CDR3 sequence: CASSSRVANTGELFF. The CDR3 DNA sequence: TGTGCCAGCAGCTCCAGGGTCGCGAACACCGGGGAGCTGTTTTTT.

In its sample, this clonotype was seen many times. The rearrangement links TRBV2 to TRBJ2-3; D not resolved. Germline loops: CDR1 SNHLY, CDR2 FYNNEI. The V end was cut by 3 bases, the J end by 1 base, with 11 bases between. The CDR3 extends over 15 amino acids. The CDR3, as DNA: TGTGCCAGCAGTGATGGATATCCAGGCACAGATACGCAGTATTTT. Its translation is CASSDGYPGTDTQYF.

The V gene is TRBV28, the J gene TRBJ2-2; 7 nucleotides match TRBD1. Germline assignment: CDR1 MDHEN and CDR2 SYDVKM. J lost 7 bases, V lost 4 bases, and 9 bases had no gene match. The CDR3 sequence is 15 residues long. The CDR3 is CASSYGDRASGELFF. CDR3 DNA: TGTGCCAGCAGTTACGGCGACAGGGCGAGCGGGGAGCTGTTTTTT.

The chain carries TRBV15 and TRBJ2-3; D may be TRBD1 or TRBD2 (7 bases each). V lost 1 base to trimming and J lost 5 bases, with 13 bases between them. CDR1 and CDR2 from the germline V gene are LNHNV and YYDKDF (reference sequence). The CDR3 is 15 amino acids. For the CDR3, the DNA is TGTGCCACCAGCAGAGGCCAGCGGGACAGAGATACGCAGTATTTT. Amino acid sequence: CATSRGQRDRDTQYF. Full variable domain (rest looked up from reference TRBV15 and TRBJ2-3): DAMVIQNPRYQVTQFGKPVTLSCSQTLNHNVMYWYQQKSSQAPKLLFHYYDKDFNNEADTPDNFQSRRPNTSFCFLDIRSPGLGDTAMYLCATSRGQRDRDTQYFGPGTRLTVL.

This clonotype was detected a few times. CDR3 in amino acids: CSALEGGTQYF. CDR3 nucleotides: TGCAGCGCACTGGAGGGGGGTACGCAGTATTTT. The rearrangement joins TRBV29-1 to TRBJ2-3; tentatively, D is TRBD1 or TRBD2 (6 bases each). CDR1 and CDR2 from the germline V gene are SQVTM and ANQGSEA. V dropped 7 bases and J dropped 8 bases, with 13 bases sitting between them. The CDR3 has 11 residues.

The CDR3 sequence is CSARDISSYNEQFF. Written as DNA, the CDR3 is TGCAGTGCTAGAGATATCAGCTCCTACAATGAGCAGTTCTTC. This chain connects TRBV20-1 to TRBJ2-1; D unresolved. The CDR3 has 14 residues. Trimming took 0 bases from V and 0 from J, leaving 6 bases between them. CDR1 is DFQATT and CDR2 is SNEGSKA in the germline V gene (reference sequence).

This sequence joins TRBV27 and TRBJ1-1, with a possible D match to TRBD1 (5 bases). CDR1 and CDR2 (germline): MNHEY, SMNVEV (reference sequence). Trimming removed 6 bases from V and 3 bases from J, with 14 bases in between. The CDR3 length is 14 residues. The CDR3 spells CASSRPGFYTEAFF. In DNA, the CDR3 is TGTGCCAGCAGCAGACCAGGGTTTTACACTGAAGCTTTCTTT.

V usage is TRBV6-5 and J usage is TRBJ2-5; D is possibly TRBD2 (5 bases). This CDR3 is 15 amino acids long. The V end was cut by 1 base, the J end by 4 bases, with 13 bases between. Germline V gene sequence: CDR1 MNHEY, CDR2 SVGAGI. CDR3 region: CASSYYRWERETQYF. The CDR3 DNA sequence: TGTGCCAGCAGTTACTATCGTTGGGAGAGAGAGACCCAGTACTTC.

V usage is TRBV6-2 or TRBV6-3 and J usage is TRBJ1-5, with 8 nucleotides matching TRBD1. With 5 bases clipped from V and 4 bases from J, the junction kept 10 bases outside the gene matches. This CDR3 has 16 amino acids. Germline CDR1 is MNHEY and CDR2 is SVGEGT. CDR3: CASSTPDRVGNQPQHF. The CDR3 coding sequence is TGTGCCAGCAGTACCCCGGACAGGGTGGGTAATCAGCCCCAGCATTTT.

CDR3 in amino acids: CASRPSGGPYEQYF. CDR3 nucleotide sequence: TGCGCCAGCAGGCCTAGCGGGGGGCCCTACGAGCAGTACTTC. The chain couples TRBV5-1 to TRBJ2-7; the match to TRBD2 covers 11 bases. This CDR3 is built from 14 residues. V was clipped by 5 bases and J by 2 bases; unmatched bases: 3. The germline V gene has CDR1 SGHRS and CDR2 YFSETQ.

This clonotype was seen just once. The genes are TRBV7-6 and TRBJ2-2; 8 nucleotides agree with TRBD2. The CDR3 runs 16 residues. Germline trimming cut 5 bases from V and 4 bases from J; bases unmatched to any gene: 9. The germline V gene encodes CDR1 SGHVS and CDR2 FNYEAQ. Here the CDR3 reads CASSILAEIATGELFF. CDR3 nucleotide sequence: TGTGCCAGCAGCATACTAGCGGAAATTGCCACCGGGGAGCTGTTTTTT.